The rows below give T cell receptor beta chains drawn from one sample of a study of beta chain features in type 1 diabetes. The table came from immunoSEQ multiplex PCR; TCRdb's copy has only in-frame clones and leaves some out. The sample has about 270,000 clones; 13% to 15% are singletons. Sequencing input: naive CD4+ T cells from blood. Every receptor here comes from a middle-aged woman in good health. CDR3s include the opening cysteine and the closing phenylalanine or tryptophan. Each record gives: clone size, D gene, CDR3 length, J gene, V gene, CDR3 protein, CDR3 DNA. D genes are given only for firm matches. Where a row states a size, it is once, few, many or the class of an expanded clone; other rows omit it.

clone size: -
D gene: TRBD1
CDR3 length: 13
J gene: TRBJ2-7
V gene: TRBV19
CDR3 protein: CASNPGQGYEQYF
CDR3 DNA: TGTGCCAGTAACCCGGGACAGGGCTACGAGCAGTACTTC

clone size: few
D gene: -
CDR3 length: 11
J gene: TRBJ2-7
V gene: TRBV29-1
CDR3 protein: CSVEGALEQYF
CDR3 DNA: TGCAGCGTTGAAGGGGCACTGGAGCAGTACTTC

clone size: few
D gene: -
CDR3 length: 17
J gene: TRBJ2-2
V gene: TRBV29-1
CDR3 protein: CSVEAGWGPGDTGELFF
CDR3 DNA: TGCAGCGTTGAAGCGGGGTGGGGTCCTGGGGACACCGGGGAGCTGTTTTTT

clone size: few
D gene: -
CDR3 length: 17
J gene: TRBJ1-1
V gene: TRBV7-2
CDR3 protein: CASSLSQVFLMNTEAFF
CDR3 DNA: TGTGCCAGCAGCTTAAGTCAGGTGTTCCTTATGAACACTGAAGCTTTCTTT

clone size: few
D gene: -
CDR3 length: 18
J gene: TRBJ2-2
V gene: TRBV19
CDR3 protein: CASGHLSLLGGPTGELFF
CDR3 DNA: TGTGCCAGTGGACACCTCTCACTCCTCGGGGGGCCCACCGGGGAGCTGTTTTTT

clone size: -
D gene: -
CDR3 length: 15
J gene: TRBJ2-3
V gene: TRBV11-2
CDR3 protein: CASSRRDSVTDTQYF
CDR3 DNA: TGTGCCAGCAGCCGCCGGGACTCCGTTACAGATACGCAGTATTTT

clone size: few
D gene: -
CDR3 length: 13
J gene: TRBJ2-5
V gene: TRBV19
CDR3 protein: CASSGGMKETQYF
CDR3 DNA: TGTGCCAGTAGCGGCGGAATGAAGGAGACCCAGTACTTC

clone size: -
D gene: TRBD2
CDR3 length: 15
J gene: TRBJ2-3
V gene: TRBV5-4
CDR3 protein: CASSLVATSGVEQYF
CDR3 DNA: TGTGCCAGCAGCTTGGTAGCGACTAGCGGGGTAGAACAGTATTTT

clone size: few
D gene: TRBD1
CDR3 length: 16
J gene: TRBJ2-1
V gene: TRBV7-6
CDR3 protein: CASSLERTGGYNEQFF
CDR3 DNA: TGTGCCAGCAGCTTAGAGCGGACAGGGGGATACAATGAGCAGTTCTTC

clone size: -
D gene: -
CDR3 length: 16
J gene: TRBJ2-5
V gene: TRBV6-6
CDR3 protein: CASSYSSLGPLETQYF
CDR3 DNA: TGTGCCAGCAGTTACTCTTCTCTAGGTCCCTTGGAGACCCAGTACTTC

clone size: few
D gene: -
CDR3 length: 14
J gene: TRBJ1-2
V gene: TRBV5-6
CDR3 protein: CASSLRGKDYGYTF
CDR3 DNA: TGTGCCAGCAGCTTAAGGGGCAAAGACTATGGCTACACCTTC

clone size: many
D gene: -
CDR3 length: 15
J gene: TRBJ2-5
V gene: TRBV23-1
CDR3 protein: CASSQSAVPEETQYF
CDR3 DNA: TGCGCCAGCAGTCAATCAGCGGTGCCCGAAGAGACCCAGTACTTC

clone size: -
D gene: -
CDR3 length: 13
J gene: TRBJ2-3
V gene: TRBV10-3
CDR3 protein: CAISEVGADTQYF
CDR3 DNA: TGTGCCATCAGTGAGGTCGGGGCAGATACGCAGTATTTT

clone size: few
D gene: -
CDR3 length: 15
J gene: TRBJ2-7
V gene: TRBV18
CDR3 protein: CASSPRQASTYEQYF
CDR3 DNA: TGTGCCAGCTCACCAAGACAGGCGTCTACCTACGAGCAGTACTTC

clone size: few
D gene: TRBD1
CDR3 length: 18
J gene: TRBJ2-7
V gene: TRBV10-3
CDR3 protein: CAISPIQIGTGEPDEQYF
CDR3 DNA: TGTGCCATCAGCCCTATCCAGATTGGGACAGGGGAGCCGGACGAGCAGTACTTC

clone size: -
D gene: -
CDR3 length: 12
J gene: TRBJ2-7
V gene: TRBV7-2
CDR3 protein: CASSRSSYEQYF
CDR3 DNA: TGTGCCAGCAGCCGGAGCTCCTACGAGCAGTACTTC